The rows below give T cell receptor beta chains drawn from one sample of a study of T cells in Graves' hyperthyroidism and ophthalmopathy. TCRdb re-analysed the multiplex PCR reads in MiXCR, keeping a single row per CDR3 protein. Of 300,000 to 500,000 distinct CDR3 sequences listed, under 15% are singletons. The sample was blood. The source of these receptors is a woman aged 25 to 45 with Graves' hyperthyroidism. Both conserved end residues are part of each CDR3. The order of the fields is D gene, clone size, V gene, J gene, CDR3 length, CDR3 DNA, CDR3 protein. The D gene is left open where the match is weak. Clone size is not always given. Where it is, it says once, few, many or a class for expanded clones.

>TRBD2|many|TRBV7-9|TRBJ2-1|15
TGTGCCAGCAGCCACACTAGCGGCCCCTACAATGAGCAGTTCTTC
CASSHTSGPYNEQFF
>TRBD1|few|TRBV20-1|TRBJ2-1|13
TGCAGTGTCGGACAGGGGGTGACCAATGAGCAGTTCTTC
CSVGQGVTNEQFF
>TRBD1|few|TRBV10-1|TRBJ1-1|13
TGCGCCAGCAGCCAAGGACAGGGAAGGAAAGCTTTCTTT
CASSQGQGRKAFF
>.|.|TRBV27|TRBJ1-1|13
TGTGCCAGCAGTTCTAACAGGGTCACTGAAGCTTTCTTT
CASSSNRVTEAFF
>TRBD1|.|TRBV20-1|TRBJ1-2|15
TGCAGTGCTAGTGCCCCAGGGGGGCTTAACTATGGCTACACCTTC
CSASAPGGLNYGYTF
>TRBD2|.|TRBV12-3/TRBV12-4|TRBJ2-3|16
TGTGCCAGCAGTCCCCTAGCGGGAGGGCCGTCAGATACGCAGTATTTT
CASSPLAGGPSDTQYF
>TRBD1|few|TRBV5-1|TRBJ1-1|17
TGCGCCAGCAGCTTGCTTTGGCAGGGGGCTTCGAACACTGAAGCTTTCTTT
CASSLLWQGASNTEAFF
>TRBD2|.|TRBV11-2|TRBJ2-7|17
TGTGCCAGCAGCCACACCTCGCCTAGCGGGAGTATTTACGAGCAGTACTTC
CASSHTSPSGSIYEQYF
>.|.|TRBV7-9|TRBJ2-7|15
TGTGCCAGCAGCTTGGCCGGTGTCAGGGAATACGAGCAGTACTTC
CASSLAGVREYEQYF
>TRBD1|.|TRBV10-3|TRBJ2-5|15
TGTGCCACCGCACTCCGGACAGGCGGCCGGGAGACCCAGTACTTC
CATALRTGGRETQYF
>.|few|TRBV20-1|TRBJ1-1|14
TGCAGTGCTGTAGACAGGTTGGGCCTTCCTGAAGCTTTCTTT
CSAVDRLGLPEAFF
>.|many|TRBV20-1|TRBJ2-7|11
TGCAGTGCTACCACCGCCTACGAGCAGTACTTC
CSATTAYEQYF
>TRBD1|few|TRBV10-3|TRBJ2-7|15
TGTGCCATCAGCGCTGGACAGGGGATTTTCTACGAGCAGTACTTC
CAISAGQGIFYEQYF
>TRBD1|.|TRBV28|TRBJ2-7|13
TGTGCCAGCACCCCCTACGGACAGGGAGGGCAGTACTTC
CASTPYGQGGQYF
>.|.|TRBV6-1|TRBJ2-2|14
TGTGCCAGCAGTCCCCCTGGGGGGGGCCGGGAGCTGTTTTTT
CASSPPGGGRELFF
>TRBD2|few|TRBV10-3|TRBJ2-3|13
TGTGCCATCAGTGAACTAGCGCCAGATACGCAGTATTTT
CAISELAPDTQYF
>.|few|TRBV12-3/TRBV12-4|TRBJ1-5|18
TGTGCCAGCAGTTTTATGTGGGGAGTCGAAACTAGCAATCAGCCCCAGCATTTT
CASSFMWGVETSNQPQHF
>.|many|TRBV2|TRBJ2-3|13
TGTGCCAGCAGTCGGCTCTCTTCAGATACGCAGTATTTT
CASSRLSSDTQYF
>.|few|TRBV27|TRBJ2-3|15
TGTGCCAGCAGTTTATTAGCGGTGGTAGGGGATACGCAGTATTTT
CASSLLAVVGDTQYF
>.|few|TRBV3-1|TRBJ2-7|14
TGTGCCAGCAGCCCGACTGTGGTGGGTTACGAGCAGTACTTC
CASSPTVVGYEQYF
>TRBD1|.|TRBV5-1|TRBJ1-6|16
TGCGCCAGCAGCTCAGGACAGGGTTTCGGGAATTCACCCCTCCACTTT
CASSSGQGFGNSPLHF
>TRBD1|many|TRBV28|TRBJ2-5|18
TGTGCCAGCAGTCCACCCCCTGGACAGGGGGGAATTCAAGAGACCCAGTACTTC
CASSPPPGQGGIQETQYF
>.|few|TRBV3-1|TRBJ2-5|12
TGTGCCAGCAGCCGATTCCAAGAGACCCAGTACTTC
CASSRFQETQYF
>.|.|TRBV19|TRBJ1-5|16
TGTGCCAGTAGTCTATATGCTCGGGGAAGCAATCAGCCCCAGCATTTT
CASSLYARGSNQPQHF
>.|few|TRBV5-4|TRBJ2-2|18
TGTGCCAGCAGCCCTGGTGGCCGGTTGGATAGGAACACCGGGGAGCTGTTTTTT
CASSPGGRLDRNTGELFF
>TRBD2|once|TRBV6-1|TRBJ2-5|17
TGTGCCAGCAGTCGGACTAGCGGGAGATCACCGAGAGAGACCCAGTACTTC
CASSRTSGRSPRETQYF
>.|.|TRBV20-1|TRBJ2-7|13
TGCAGTGCTAGACGGACTGATTTCTCCGAGCAGTACTTC
CSARRTDFSEQYF